Shown below are 19 T cell receptor beta chains from a single sample sequenced in a study of vaccination and CD4 T cells after COVID-19. These receptors' targets are unknown. Treatment indicated: roughly 11-day PBMC culture with coronavirus spike peptide pools or control peptides (ViraFEST assay). Sequenced with the Oncomine TCR Beta short-read assay was DNA taken from cultured CD4+ T cells. TCRdb ran MiXCR on the PCR reads and lists one entry per CDR3 protein. The table records 7,500 to 10,000 distinct CDR3 sequences, roughly 70% of them present only once. The sequenced sample was CD4+ T cells from blood, cultured in vitro. All receptors come from a human donor who had recovered from COVID-19.

This chain connects TRBV7-9 to TRBJ1-2; no definite D call. The germline V gene encodes CDR1 SEHNR and CDR2 FQNEAQ (reference sequence). The CDR3 length is 13 residues. V was pared by 5 bases and J by 7 bases, with 14 bases between. In DNA, the CDR3 is TGTGCCAGCAGCCGAAACGACTTAACTGGCTACACCTTC. It is translated as CASSRNDLTGYTF. Variable domain in full (rest from reference TRBV7-9 and TRBJ1-2): DTGVSQNPRHKITKRGQNVTFRCDPISEHNRLYWYRQTLGQGPEFLTYFQNEAQLEKSRLLSDRFSAERPKGSFSTLEIQRTEQGDSAMYLCASSRNDLTGYTFGSGTRLTVV.

The chain combines TRBV11-3 with TRBJ1-6, with 7 bases aligning to TRBD1. The CDR3 sequence is 15 residues long. Per the germline V gene, CDR1 is SGHNT and CDR2 is YENEEA. The ends lost 1 base at V and 3 bases at J; junction bases unmatched: 0. Here the CDR3 DNA reads TGTGCCAGCAGCTTAGGGGACAGCTATAATTCACCCCTCCACTTT. Protein: CASSLGDSYNSPLHF.

The genes are TRBV6-5 and TRBJ1-6; D is unresolved. The CDR3 spans 14 residues. The germline CDR1 and CDR2 sequences are MNHEY and SVGAGI. Trimming left V 2 bases short and J 9 bases short, with 11 bases between. The CDR3 nucleotides read TGTGCCAGCAGTTACGCGACTGAGGGTTCACCCCTCCACTTT. Its translation: CASSYATEGSPLHF.

The CDR3 sequence: CASSLGDRADYGYTF. CDR3 sequence (DNA): TGTGCCAGCAGCTTAGGGGACAGAGCGGACTATGGCTACACCTTC. J is TRBJ1-2 and V is TRBV7-2; TRBD1 aligns across 7 bases. This CDR3 is built from 15 residues. V shed 1 base and J 3 bases; nucleotides not matched to a gene: 5. Germline V gene data show CDR1 as SGHTA and CDR2 as FQGNSA.

This chain joins TRBV5-4 and TRBJ2-5, with TRBD1 matching over 8 bases. CDR1 is SGHNT and CDR2 is YYREEE in the germline V gene (reference sequence). The CDR3 runs to 16 residues. The ends lost 4 bases at V and 7 bases at J; junction bases unmatched: 15. Here the CDR3 DNA reads TGTGCCAGCAGCCCCAGGGACAGGCCCTCCATCGGGACCCAGTACTTC. It specifies CASSPRDRPSIGTQYF.

The rearrangement joins TRBV7-2 to TRBJ2-3; no clear D. Germline V gene lookup returns CDR1 SGHTA and CDR2 FQGNSA. The CDR3 consists of 14 residues. Trimming pared 1 base from V and 0 bases from J, leaving 5 bases between. In DNA form, the CDR3 reads TGTGCCAGCAGCTTAGAGGGCAGCACAGATACGCAGTATTTT. Translation gives CASSLEGSTDTQYF.

The chain carries TRBV20-1 and TRBJ2-6; D gene unclear. This CDR3 contains 14 residues. V was clipped by 6 bases and J by 0 bases, with 9 bases between them. The V gene's germline CDR1 is DFQATT and CDR2 SNEGSKA (reference sequence). The CDR3 sequence: CSAGFSSGANVLTF. As DNA, the CDR3 is TGCAGTGCCGGGTTTTCCTCTGGGGCCAACGTCCTGACTTTC.

V gene TRBV6-2 or TRBV6-3 combines with J gene TRBJ1-1; maybe TRBD1 (5 bases). CDR3 length: 14 amino acids. V gave up 0 bases and J gave up 10 bases, with 15 bases separating them. Per the germline V gene, CDR1 is MNHEY and CDR2 is SVGEGT. CDR3 sequence (DNA): TGTGCCAGCAGTTACTCGAGTGGCGGGACCGGAGCTTTCTTT. Its protein is CASSYSSGGTGAFF.

This chain joins TRBV15 and TRBJ1-1, with D perhaps matching TRBD1 (5 bases). Germline V gene lookup returns CDR1 LNHNV and CDR2 YYDKDF (reference sequence). This CDR3 has 11 residues. V lost 5 bases and J lost 7, with 8 bases in between. CDR3 DNA sequence: TGTGCCACCAGCGGGGGATTTGAAGCTTTCTTT. It codes for CATSGGFEAFF.

The chain uses TRBV14 and TRBJ1-6; D unclear. V lost 0 bases and J 9 bases, leaving 12 bases between the germline ends. Germline CDR1 and CDR2: SGHDN and FVKESK. The CDR3 consists of 15 residues. The CDR3 nucleotides are TGTGCCAGCAGCCAAGAAGGGCCGCGTATTTCACCCCTCCACTTT. This encodes CASSQEGPRISPLHF.

The CDR3 DNA is TGTGCCAGCAGTGACGGGACAGGGAGGAACACTGAAGCTTTCTTT. Amino acids: CASSDGTGRNTEAFF. V gene TRBV27 combines with J gene TRBJ1-1; 9 bases match TRBD1. Looked up from germline, CDR1 is MNHEY and CDR2 is SMNVEV (reference sequence). The CDR3 spans 15 residues. The ends lost 5 bases at V and 1 base at J; junction bases unmatched: 5.

V gene TRBV7-6 combines with J gene TRBJ2-1, with D perhaps matching TRBD2 (6 bases). The germline V gene has CDR1 SGHVS and CDR2 FNYEAQ. V was pared by 8 bases and J by 9 bases, with 17 bases between. CDR3 length: 13 amino acids. The CDR3 loop reads CASASGRVGEQFF. In DNA, the CDR3 is TGTGCCAGCGCGAGCGGGCGGGTGGGTGAGCAGTTCTTC.

The chain joins TRBV27 to TRBJ2-3; no reliable D call. In germline, CDR1 is MNHEY, CDR2 SMNVEV (reference sequence). V shed 7 bases and J shed 4 bases, with 3 bases lying between them. The CDR3 length is 10 residues. The chain's CDR3 is CASTADTQYF. Here the CDR3 DNA reads TGTGCCAGCACAGCAGATACGCAGTATTTT.

The V call is TRBV7-2, the J call TRBJ2-7; D unresolved. V was shortened by 1 base and J by 4 bases, with 8 bases between the two germline ends. The CDR3 sequence is 13 residues long. The germline gives CDR1 SGHTA, CDR2 FQGNSA. The CDR3 coding sequence is TGTGCCAGCAGCTTAGAAGGTGGTTACGAGCAGTACTTC. Its protein product is CASSLEGGYEQYF.

The genes are TRBV6-1 and TRBJ1-5; D call uncertain. CDR1 and CDR2 from the germline V gene are MNHNS and SASEGT. V lost 7 bases to trimming and J lost 5 bases, with 18 bases between them. This CDR3 contains 15 residues. In DNA form, the CDR3 reads TGTGCCAGCATGGACGGCGGCGCGATCTATCAGCCCCAGCATTTT. Translation: CASMDGGAIYQPQHF.

The chain has TRBV28 and TRBJ1-1, with D tentatively TRBD1 (5 bases). CDR3 length: 15 amino acids. Germline values: CDR1 MDHEN, CDR2 SYDVKM. V was clipped by 6 bases and J by 4 bases, with 18 bases between them. The CDR3 reads CASSLGGTYRTEAFF. CDR3 DNA sequence: TGTGCCAGCAGCCTTGGGGGGACCTATCGCACTGAAGCTTTCTTT.

V usage is TRBV11-2 and J usage is TRBJ1-2; weak D call: TRBD1 (6 bases). This CDR3 has 13 residues. From germline, CDR1 is SGHAT and CDR2 FQNNGV. Trimming took off 6 bases at V and 7 bases at J, with 15 bases between the two ends. For the CDR3, the DNA is TGTGCCAGCAGGTCTACAGGGTACCTTGGCTACACCTTC. Its protein product is CASRSTGYLGYTF.

This clonotype was found a few times. This chain connects TRBV28 to TRBJ1-5, with 8 bases identical to TRBD1. The CDR3 has 16 amino acids. In germline, CDR1 is MDHEN, CDR2 SYDVKM. Unmatched junction bases numbered 5, after V lost 4 bases and J lost 0 bases. CDR3 amino acids: CASSWQGQVSNQPQHF. The CDR3 DNA reads TGTGCCAGCAGTTGGCAGGGACAGGTTAGCAATCAGCCCCAGCATTTT.

This chain links TRBV10-1 with TRBJ2-2; no definite D call. From germline, CDR1 is WNHNN and CDR2 SYGVQD (reference sequence). V was shortened by 3 bases and J by 2 bases, with 7 bases between the two germline ends. This CDR3 comprises 14 residues. In DNA form, the CDR3 reads TGCGCCAGCAGTGAAGGGCCCAACACCGGGGAGCTGTTTTTT. Its translation: CASSEGPNTGELFF.